One and the same sample provided the 15 T cell receptor beta chains below, sequenced in a study of T cell repertoires in cytomegalovirus infection. MiXCR, applied by TCRdb to the reads, yields one record per CDR3 protein. The sample includes 250,000 to 300,000 distinct CDR3 sequences, over 15% of them seen just once. The specimen sequenced was CD8+ T cells from PBMCs. The source of these receptors is a human donor in good health (CMV status not recorded). Some clones in this sample may be carry-over from other donors' samples.

This clonotype has a count of ten or more. The chain links TRBV4-2 to TRBJ1-6; D is unclear. CDR3 length: 16 residues. The V gene's germline CDR1 is LGHNA and CDR2 YNFKEQ. With 0 bases removed from V and 8 bases from J, the gap between germline ends came to 14 bases. The CDR3 nucleotides read TGTGCCAGCAGCCAAGATCAAACGGATGCGGATTCACCCCTCCACTTT. Its protein is CASSQDQTDADSPLHF.

The chain uses TRBV5-1 and TRBJ1-1; D gene ambiguous. The CDR3 has 15 residues. Trimming pared 0 bases from V and 3 bases from J, leaving 12 bases between. Germline V lookup: CDR1 SGHRS, CDR2 YFSETQ. The CDR3 is CASSLVRIGDTEAFF. In nucleotides, the CDR3 is TGCGCCAGCAGCTTGGTCCGGATTGGGGACACTGAAGCTTTCTTT. The variable domain in full, with the rest retrieved from reference TRBV5-1 and TRBJ1-1, is KAGVTQTPRYLIKTRGQQVTLSCSPISGHRSVSWYQQTPGQGLQFLFEYFSETQRNKGNFPGRFSGRQFSNSRSEMNVSTLELGDSALYLCASSLVRIGDTEAFFGQGTRLTVV.

In its sample, this clonotype was seen a few times. The chain carries TRBV27 and TRBJ1-2; D unresolved. CDR3 size: 13 residues. Trimming stripped 2 bases from V and 8 bases from J, with 12 bases between. CDR1 and CDR2 from the germline V gene are MNHEY and SMNVEV (reference sequence). The chain's CDR3 is CASSLGGMEGYTF. The CDR3 DNA is TGTGCCAGCAGTTTAGGAGGGATGGAGGGCTACACCTTC.

This clonotype has at least ten counts. This sequence joins TRBV29-1 and TRBJ1-2; D gene ambiguous. The CDR3 is 14 amino acids. Trimming cost V 1 base and J 6 bases, with 15 bases left between them. Germline V CDR1 and CDR2: SQVTM, ANQGSEA. For the CDR3, the DNA is TGCAGCGTTGAAGCTCAGCGTTACCCGGATGGCTACACCTTC. The encoded protein is CSVEAQRYPDGYTF.

V gene TRBV7-2 combines with J gene TRBJ2-1, with TRBD1 matching over 8 bases. V dropped 4 bases and J dropped 2; count of bases not matched to a gene: 10. Germline CDR1 and CDR2: SGHTA and FQGNSA. This CDR3 contains 17 residues. The CDR3 is CASSSYLGTGAYNEQFF. The CDR3 DNA reads as TGTGCCAGCAGCTCATATTTGGGGACAGGCGCCTACAATGAGCAGTTCTTC.

The chain joins TRBV12-3 or TRBV12-4 to TRBJ2-7, with 8 bases identical to TRBD1. Trimming took 0 bases from V and 6 from J; bases not matched to a gene: 13. This CDR3 region has 17 residues. This CDR3 is CASSLALYGQGAGEQYF. The CDR3 DNA reads as TGTGCCAGCAGTTTAGCTCTCTATGGGCAGGGGGCTGGCGAGCAGTACTTC.

CDR3 in amino acids: CASSSRGLQFF. The CDR3 nucleotides read TGTGCCAGCAGCTCGCGGGGGCTGCAGTTCTTC. This chain connects TRBV13 to TRBJ2-1; perhaps TRBD2 as D (7 bases). Trimming stripped 4 bases from V and 12 bases from J, with 10 bases between. This CDR3 contains 11 residues. Germline assignment: CDR1 PRHDT and CDR2 FYEKMQ (reference sequence).

This clonotype was seen ten or more times. The chain joins TRBV28 to TRBJ1-2; maybe TRBD1 (6 bases). V shed 7 bases and J shed 0 bases, with 21 bases lying between them. The CDR3 has 17 amino acids. Germline CDR1 is MDHEN and CDR2 is SYDVKM. CDR3 residues: CASNPQGNQSPNYGYTF. The CDR3 nucleotides read TGTGCCAGCAACCCGCAGGGGAACCAGTCACCTAACTATGGCTACACCTTC.

This clonotype showed up many times. This chain's CDR3 is CASSLTTGYIYNEQFF. The CDR3 DNA is TGTGCCAGCAGCTTAACTACAGGGTATATTTACAATGAGCAGTTCTTC. The chain links TRBV7-2 to TRBJ2-1; a possible D gene is TRBD1 (6 bases). This CDR3 contains 16 residues. CDR1 and CDR2 from the germline V gene are SGHTA and FQGNSA. Trimming pared 2 bases from V and 4 bases from J, leaving 15 bases between.

This clonotype has a handful of counts. The chain joins TRBV7-9 to TRBJ2-5; no clear D gene. V lost 2 bases and J 2 bases, leaving 15 bases between the germline ends. There are 16 residues in the CDR3. Germline V lookup: CDR1 SEHNR, CDR2 FQNEAQ (reference sequence). For the CDR3, the DNA is TGTGCCAGCAGCTTACGGCCGCTTGCGCCGCAAGAGACCCAGTACTTC. Protein product: CASSLRPLAPQETQYF. The whole variable domain, remainder taken from reference TRBV7-9 and TRBJ2-5, is DTGVSQNPRHKITKRGQNVTFRCDPISEHNRLYWYRQTLGQGPEFLTYFQNEAQLEKSRLLSDRFSAERPKGSFSTLEIQRTEQGDSAMYLCASSLRPLAPQETQYFGPGTRLLVL.

In its sample, this clonotype was seen a few times. The V gene is TRBV20-1, the J gene TRBJ2-3; no clear D gene. This CDR3 contains 19 residues. Trimming cost V 3 bases and J 2 bases, with 27 bases left between them. The germline V gene has CDR1 DFQATT and CDR2 SNEGSKA (reference sequence). CDR3 loop: CSASSVFGEQTRATDTQYF. In DNA form, the CDR3 reads TGCAGTGCTAGTTCGGTGTTCGGTGAGCAGACACGAGCCACAGATACGCAGTATTTT.

This clonotype showed up just once. The chain has TRBV2 and TRBJ2-1; no clear D. The CDR3 totals 15 residues. Looked up from germline, CDR1 is SNHLY and CDR2 is FYNNEI. Trimming removed 7 bases from V and 0 bases from J, with 13 bases in between. The CDR3 DNA sequence: TGTGCCAGCAAGGAGCTCACAAGCTCCTACAATGAGCAGTTCTTC. Its protein is CASKELTSSYNEQFF.

This clonotype was observed a few times. The chain carries TRBV27 and TRBJ2-3; D gene unclear. The germline V gene encodes CDR1 MNHEY and CDR2 SMNVEV (reference sequence). This CDR3 region has 14 residues. Trimming pared 2 bases from V and 7 bases from J, leaving 13 bases between. The CDR3 nucleotides are TGTGCCAGCAGTTTAGGCGCGAGTGGATATACGCAGTATTTT. Translating it yields CASSLGASGYTQYF.

The J gene is TRBJ1-5, the V gene TRBV5-6, with TRBD1 as a possible D gene (6 bases). Between the trimmed V and J ends, which lost 0 bases and 7 bases, there was a span of 14 bases. This CDR3 comprises 15 residues. Germline CDR1 SGHDT, CDR2 YYEEEE. DNA for the CDR3: TGTGCCAGCAGCTTGGCCGGGACAAGGGGACAGCCCCAGCATTTT. This translates into CASSLAGTRGQPQHF.

The table lists this clonotype with many counts. The chain carries TRBV12-3 or TRBV12-4 and TRBJ2-1; 7 bases match TRBD2. There are 15 residues in the CDR3. V shed 5 bases, J shed 0 bases, and the junction held 4 bases outside the gene matches. CDR3 sequence (DNA): TGTGCCAGCAGTCCAAGCGGGGACTCCTACAATGAGCAGTTCTTC. This encodes CASSPSGDSYNEQFF.